This TCR beta chain was captured by sequencing in a study of cytomegalovirus exposure and HLA in healthy donors. Study-wide results and caveats: In a later analysis, most CMV-associated TCR beta chains appeared HLA-restricted.

CDR1 and CDR2 from the germline V gene are SGHTA and FQGNSA. The CDR3 has 13 residues. Trimming stripped 3 bases from V and 3 bases from J, with 8 bases between. The study ran its PCR with 60 Vbeta and 13 Jbeta primers. The method was immunoSEQ multiplex PCR; TCRdb's version includes in-frame clones alone and lacks a portion of them. The table shows 100,000 to 150,000 clones, with under 85% occurring only once. In regard to this clone: What it binds is not known.

The sequence was collected from a woman aged 50 to 60 in good health and CMV-seropositive. V and J are TRBV7-2 and TRBJ1-1; a possible D gene is TRBD1 (5 bases). The specimen was PBMCs. DNA for the CDR3: TGTGCCAGCAGCTTGGGGGGGGACACTGAAGCTTTCTTT. This sequence encodes CASSLGGDTEAFF. Based on the CDR3 plus reference TRBV7-2 and TRBJ1-1, the full variable domain is GAGVSQSPSNKVTEKGKDVELRCDPISGHTALYWYRQSLGQGLEFLIYFQGNSAPDKSGLPSDRFSAERTGGSVSTLTIQRTQQEDSAVYLCASSLGGDTEAFFGQGTRLTVV.